This T cell receptor (beta chain) came from a study of T cell responses to AZD1222 COVID-19 vaccine. Overall study results and limits: When two AZD1222 doses had been given, Spike-specific TCR breadth and depth rose. No repertoire was sampled before or during the peak T cell response, only after it. Regions 160-218 and 743-854 dominated among vaccine-associated CD4 TCRs spanning spike.

Sequencing was performed with immunoSEQ multiplex PCR; in TCRdb, only in-frame clones are kept and a portion is missing. The sample contains 150,000 to 200,000 clones, around 93% of which appear only once. This clone was counted once. Its antigen is unidentified. The material sequenced was peripheral blood, taken 28 days after the second AZD1222 dose. This receptor was identified in an adult who received the AZD1222 COVID-19 vaccine.

The DNA for the CDR3 is TGCGCCAGCAGCCAGGGCTCATTGGCCCCTTACACTGAAGCTTTCTTT. Encoded protein: CASSQGSLAPYTEAFF. This chain links TRBV4-1 with TRBJ1-1; D unclear. CDR1 MGHRA and CDR2 YSYEKL come from the germline V gene. The length of the CDR3 is 16 residues. V was clipped by 3 bases and J by 3 bases, with 17 bases between them.